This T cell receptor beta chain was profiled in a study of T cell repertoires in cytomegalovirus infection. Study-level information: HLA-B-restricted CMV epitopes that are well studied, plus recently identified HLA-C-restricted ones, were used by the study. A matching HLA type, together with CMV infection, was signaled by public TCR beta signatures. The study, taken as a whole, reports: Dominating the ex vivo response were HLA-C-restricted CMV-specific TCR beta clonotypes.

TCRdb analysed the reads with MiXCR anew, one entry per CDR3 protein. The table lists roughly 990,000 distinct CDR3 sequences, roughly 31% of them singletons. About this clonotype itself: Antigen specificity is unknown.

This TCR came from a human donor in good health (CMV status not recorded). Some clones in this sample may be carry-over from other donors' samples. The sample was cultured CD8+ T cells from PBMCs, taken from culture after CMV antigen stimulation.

The CDR3 region has the DNA TGCGCCAGCAGCCAAGGGGCAGCGCGGGACACTGAAGCTTTCTTT. Amino acid sequence: CASSQGAARDTEAFF. J is TRBJ1-1 and V is TRBV4-3; D is undetermined. Trimming removed 1 base at V and 3 bases at J, with 12 bases between. The CDR3 loop spans 15 amino acids. Germline V gene lookup returns CDR1 LGHNA and CDR2 YSLEER.